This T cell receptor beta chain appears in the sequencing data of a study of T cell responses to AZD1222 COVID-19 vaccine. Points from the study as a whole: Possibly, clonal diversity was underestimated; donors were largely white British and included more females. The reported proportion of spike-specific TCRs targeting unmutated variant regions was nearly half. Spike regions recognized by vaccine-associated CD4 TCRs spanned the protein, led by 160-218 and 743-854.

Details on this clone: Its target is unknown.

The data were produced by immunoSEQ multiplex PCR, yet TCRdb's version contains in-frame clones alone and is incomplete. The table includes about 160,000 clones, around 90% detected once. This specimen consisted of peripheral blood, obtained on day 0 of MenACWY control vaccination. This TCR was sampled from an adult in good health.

The CDR3 region has the DNA TGTGCCAGCAGCTTGGCCGGGAGGACCTACGAGCAGTACTTC. It is translated as CASSLAGRTYEQYF. V usage is TRBV5-6 and J usage is TRBJ2-7; the match to TRBD2 covers 7 bases. The trim removed 0 bases at V and 2 bases at J, leaving 2 bases unmatched. The CDR3 has 14 amino acids. Germline V gene data show CDR1 as SGHDT and CDR2 as YYEEEE.